One sample yielded the 4 T cell receptor beta chains listed below, sequenced in a study of T-cell memory formation after mild COVID-19. TCRdb re-called the 5' RACE reads with MiXCR, one entry per CDR3 protein. The sample lists 210,000 or so distinct CDR3 sequences, about 11% occurring once. Sequenced material: PBMCs or a T cell subset sorted from them (not recorded which). These receptors all come from a man aged 18 to 30 who had mild COVID-19 (a few samples of this study predate the infection). Cell type and time point are not known.

The rearrangement joins TRBV14 to TRBJ2-3; D tentatively fits TRBD1 or TRBD2 (6 bases each). CDR3 length: 16 residues. V was trimmed by 1 base and J by 2 bases, leaving 13 bases between them. CDR1 is SGHDN, CDR2 FVKESK, per germline. CDR3 sequence reads: CASSQGPGAFTDTQYF. The CDR3 coding sequence is TGTGCCAGCAGCCAAGGGCCGGGGGCCTTCACAGATACGCAGTATTTT. The full variable domain, in which reference TRBV14 and TRBJ2-3 provide the parts outside the CDR3, is EAGVTQFPSHSVIEKGQTVTLRCDPISGHDNLYWYRRVMGKEIKFLLHFVKESKQDESGMPNNRFLAERTGGTYSTLKVQPAELEDSGVYFCASSQGPGAFTDTQYFGPGTRLTVL.

This clonotype occurred a few times. The rearrangement joins TRBV5-1 to TRBJ2-5; D call uncertain. Germline V gives CDR1 SGHRS, CDR2 YFSETQ. V dropped 1 base and J dropped 1 base, with 11 bases sitting between them. The CDR3 spans 15 residues. CDR3 in amino acids: CASSLNSHSQETQYF. In nucleotides, the CDR3 is TGCGCCAGCAGCTTGAACTCACATAGCCAAGAGACCCAGTACTTC.

This clonotype was picked up one time. This chain uses TRBV19 with TRBJ2-1; no clear D. Trimming removed 11 bases at V and 7 bases at J, with 12 bases between. The CDR3 length is 11 residues. Germline V gives CDR1 LNHDA, CDR2 SQIVND (reference sequence). CDR3 nucleotide sequence: TGTGCCTCCCGACTTGGAAATGAGCAGTTCTTC. Translated, it gives CASRLGNEQFF.

The rearrangement links TRBV5-1 to TRBJ2-5, with 10 bases identical to TRBD1. Germline V lookup: CDR1 SGHRS, CDR2 YFSETQ. CDR3 length equals 15 residues. J was trimmed by 1 base and V by 4 bases; bases with no gene match: 4. This CDR3 is CASSQGQGTQETQYF. DNA for the CDR3: TGCGCCAGCAGCCAGGGACAGGGGACCCAAGAGACCCAGTACTTC.